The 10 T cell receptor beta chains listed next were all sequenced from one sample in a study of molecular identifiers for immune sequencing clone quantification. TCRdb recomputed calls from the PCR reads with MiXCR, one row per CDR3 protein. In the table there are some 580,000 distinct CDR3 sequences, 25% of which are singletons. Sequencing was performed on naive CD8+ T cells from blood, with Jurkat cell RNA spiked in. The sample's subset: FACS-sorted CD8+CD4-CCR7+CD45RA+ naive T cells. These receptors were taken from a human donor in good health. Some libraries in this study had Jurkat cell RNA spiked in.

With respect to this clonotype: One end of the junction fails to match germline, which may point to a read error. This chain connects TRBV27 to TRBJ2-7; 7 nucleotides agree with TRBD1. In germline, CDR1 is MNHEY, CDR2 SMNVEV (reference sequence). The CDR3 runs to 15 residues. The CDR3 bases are TGTACCAGCAGTCCAGTTGGATACAGGGGTTACGAGCAGTACTTC. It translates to CTSSPVGYRGYEQYF.

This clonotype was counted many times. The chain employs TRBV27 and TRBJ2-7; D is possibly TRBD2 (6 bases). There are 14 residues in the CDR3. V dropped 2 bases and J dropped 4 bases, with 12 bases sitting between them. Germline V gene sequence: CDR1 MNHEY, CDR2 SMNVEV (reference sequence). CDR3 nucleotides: TGTGCCAGCAGTTTAGTGTCGGGAGCGTACGAGCAGTACTTC. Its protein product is CASSLVSGAYEQYF.

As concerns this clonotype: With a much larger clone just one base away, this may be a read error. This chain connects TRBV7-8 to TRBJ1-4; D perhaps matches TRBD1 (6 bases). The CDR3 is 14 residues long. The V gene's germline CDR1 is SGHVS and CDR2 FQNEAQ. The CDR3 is CASSADSNNEKLLF. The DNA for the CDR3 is TGTGCCAGCAGCGCGGACAGTAATAATGAAAAACTGTTATTT.

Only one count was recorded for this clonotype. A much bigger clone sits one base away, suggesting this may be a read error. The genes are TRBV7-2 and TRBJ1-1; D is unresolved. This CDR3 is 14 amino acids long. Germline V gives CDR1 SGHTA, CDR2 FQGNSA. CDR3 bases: TGTGCCAGCAGCTTGCTAGCGCCGTTCACTGAAACTTTCTTT. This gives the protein CASSLLAPFTETFF.

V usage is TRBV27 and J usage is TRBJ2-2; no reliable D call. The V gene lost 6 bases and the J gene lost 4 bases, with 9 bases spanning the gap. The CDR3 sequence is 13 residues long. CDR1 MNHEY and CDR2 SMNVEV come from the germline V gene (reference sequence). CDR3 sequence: CASSHLSTGELFF. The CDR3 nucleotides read TGTGCCAGCAGCCACCTAAGCACCGGGGAGCTGTTTTTT.

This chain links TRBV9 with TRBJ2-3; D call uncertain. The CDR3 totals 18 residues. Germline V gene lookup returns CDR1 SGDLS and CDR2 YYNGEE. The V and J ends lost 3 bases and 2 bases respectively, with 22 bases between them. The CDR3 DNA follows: TGTGCCAGCAGCGCAAAGGGCGTAGCTTTGGGAAACACAGATACGCAGTATTTT. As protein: CASSAKGVALGNTDTQYF.

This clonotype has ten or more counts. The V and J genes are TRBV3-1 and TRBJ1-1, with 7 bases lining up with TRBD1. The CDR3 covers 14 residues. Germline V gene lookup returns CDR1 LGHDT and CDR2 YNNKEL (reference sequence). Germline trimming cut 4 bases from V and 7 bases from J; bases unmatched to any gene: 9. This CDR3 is CASSLRQGGSEAFF. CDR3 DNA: TGTGCCAGCAGCCTCCGACAGGGTGGTAGTGAAGCTTTCTTT.

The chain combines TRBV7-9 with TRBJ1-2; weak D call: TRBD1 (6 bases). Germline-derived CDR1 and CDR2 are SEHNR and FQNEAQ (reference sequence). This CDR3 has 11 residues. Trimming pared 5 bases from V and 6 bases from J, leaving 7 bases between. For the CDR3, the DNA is TGTGCCAGCAGCCCAGGGGATGGCTACACCTTC. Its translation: CASSPGDGYTF. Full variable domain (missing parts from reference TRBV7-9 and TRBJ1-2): DTGVSQNPRHKITKRGQNVTFRCDPISEHNRLYWYRQTLGQGPEFLTYFQNEAQLEKSRLLSDRFSAERPKGSFSTLEIQRTEQGDSAMYLCASSPGDGYTFGSGTRLTVV.

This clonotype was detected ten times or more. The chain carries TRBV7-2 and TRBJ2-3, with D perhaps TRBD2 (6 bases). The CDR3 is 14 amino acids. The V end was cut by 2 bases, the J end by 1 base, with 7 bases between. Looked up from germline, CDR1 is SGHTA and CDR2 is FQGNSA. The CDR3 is CASSLSSGTDTQYF. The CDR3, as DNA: TGTGCCAGCAGCTTATCTAGCGGCACAGATACGCAGTATTTT. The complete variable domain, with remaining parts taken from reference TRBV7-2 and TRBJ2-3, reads GAGVSQSPSNKVTEKGKDVELRCDPISGHTALYWYRQSLGQGLEFLIYFQGNSAPDKSGLPSDRFSAERTGGSVSTLTIQRTQQEDSAVYLCASSLSSGTDTQYFGPGTRLTVL.

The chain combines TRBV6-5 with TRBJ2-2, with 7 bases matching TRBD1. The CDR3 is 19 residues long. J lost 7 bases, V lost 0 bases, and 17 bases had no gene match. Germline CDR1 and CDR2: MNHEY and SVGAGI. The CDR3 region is CASSYSTTGALFVGGELFF. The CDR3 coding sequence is TGTGCCAGCAGTTACTCGACCACAGGGGCGCTTTTTGTGGGCGGGGAGCTGTTTTTT.